The TCR beta chain under discussion was sequenced for a study of spatial heterogeneity in lung cancer. In the study overall: Fewer alpha-chain than beta-chain sequences were consistently detected. Broader study findings: Resection saw ubiquitous expanded tumor TCRs appear in blood more than follow-up did.

Time point denoted: sample taken at primary tumor resection. The authors sequenced whole RNA from tumor, nontumor lung or frozen PBMC without sorting. TCRdb recomputed calls from the 5' RACE reads with MiXCR, one row per CDR3 protein. In the table there are approximately 40,000 distinct CDR3 sequences, roughly 5.2% of which are singletons. This clonotype was observed a few times. Its matching antigen is unknown. The trim removed 8 bases at V and 3 bases at J, leaving 10 bases unmatched. Per the germline V gene, CDR1 is SNHLY and CDR2 is FYNNEI. The length of the CDR3 is 14 residues. The starting material was PBMCs, obtained at surgery. This TCR was recovered from a female donor with early-stage non-small cell lung cancer. This sequence joins TRBV2 and TRBJ2-7; TRBD1 agrees at 7 bases. The CDR3 DNA sequence: TGTGCCAGCGGGATGAGGGGGCAGCTCTACGAGCAGTACTTC. Translated: CASGMRGQLYEQYF.